This T cell receptor beta chain appears in the sequencing data of a study of cytomegalovirus exposure and HLA in healthy donors. Trimming cost V 5 bases and J 4 bases, with 16 bases left between them. CDR1 and CDR2 from the germline V gene are SGHNT and YYREEE (reference sequence). The CDR3 runs 15 residues. It was with 60 Vbeta and 13 Jbeta primers that the PCR ran. TCRdb keeps only in-frame clones here, not all; method: immunoSEQ multiplex PCR. The table records about 220,000 clones, about 75% of them present only once. This clonotype was sampled from a woman in her 30s in good health and CMV-seronegative. The rearrangement uses TRBV5-4 and TRBJ2-1; D possibly corresponds to TRBD1 (6 bases). The specimen sequenced was PBMCs. In nucleotides, the CDR3 is TGTGCCAGCAGGCCCCGGGACACGGTATACAATGAGCAGTTCTTC. It codes for CASRPRDTVYNEQFF. The variable domain in full, with the rest retrieved from reference TRBV5-4 and TRBJ2-1, is ETGVTQSPTHLIKTRGQQVTLRCSSQSGHNTVSWYQQALGQGPQFIFQYYREEENGRGNFPPRFSGLQFPNYSSELNVNALELDDSALYLCASRPRDTVYNEQFFGPGTRLTVL.